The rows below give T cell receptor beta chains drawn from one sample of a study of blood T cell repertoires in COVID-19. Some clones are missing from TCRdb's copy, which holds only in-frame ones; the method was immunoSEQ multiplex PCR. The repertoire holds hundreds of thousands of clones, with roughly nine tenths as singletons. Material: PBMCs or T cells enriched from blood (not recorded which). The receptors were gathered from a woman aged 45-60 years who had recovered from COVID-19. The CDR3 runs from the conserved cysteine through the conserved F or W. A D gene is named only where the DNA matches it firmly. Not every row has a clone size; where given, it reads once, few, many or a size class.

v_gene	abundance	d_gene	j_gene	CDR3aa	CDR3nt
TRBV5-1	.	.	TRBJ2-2	CASSPGGQANGELFF	TGCGCCAGCAGCCCAGGGGGGCAGGCTAACGGGGAGCTGTTTTTT
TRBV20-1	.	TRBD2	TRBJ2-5	CSASLPMLAGAQYF	TGCAGTGCTAGTTTACCTATGCTAGCGGGCGCGCAGTACTTC
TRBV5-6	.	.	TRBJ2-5	CASSFGTTQETQYF	TGTGCCAGCAGCTTCGGGACAACCCAAGAGACCCAGTACTTC
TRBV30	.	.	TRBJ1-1	CAWSSRQGSWNTEAFF	TGTGCCTGGAGCTCCAGGCAGGGAAGTTGGAACACTGAAGCTTTCTTT
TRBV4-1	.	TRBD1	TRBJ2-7	CASSQGTGYEQYF	TGCGCCAGCAGCCAAGGGACAGGGTACGAGCAGTACTTC
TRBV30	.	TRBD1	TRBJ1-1	CAWRGDRGNTEAFF	TGTGCCTGGAGAGGGGACAGGGGGAACACTGAAGCTTTCTTT
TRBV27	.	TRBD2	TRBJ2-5	CASSNHGEGETQYF	TGTGCCAGCAGTAATCACGGGGAGGGAGAGACCCAGTACTTC
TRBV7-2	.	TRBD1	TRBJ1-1	CASSFGTGNTEAFF	TGTGCCAGCAGTTTCGGGACAGGGAACACTGAAGCTTTCTTT
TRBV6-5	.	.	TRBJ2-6	CASSYRLSGANVLTF	TGTGCCAGCAGTTACAGACTCTCTGGGGCCAACGTCCTGACTTTC
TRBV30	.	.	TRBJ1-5	CAWSGGVNQPQHF	TGTGCCTGGAGCGGGGGGGTAAATCAGCCCCAGCATTTT
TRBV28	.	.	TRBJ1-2	CASTVGQYGYTF	TGTGCCAGCACAGTTGGGCAATATGGCTACACCTTC
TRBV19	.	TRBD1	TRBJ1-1	CASRFGQGATEAFF	TGTGCCAGTAGATTCGGACAGGGGGCGACTGAAGCTTTCTTT
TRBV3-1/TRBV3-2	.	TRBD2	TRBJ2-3	CASSQDPLEGGGPDTQYF	TGTGCCAGCAGCCAAGACCCTCTTGAGGGCGGGGGGCCGGATACGCAGTATTTT
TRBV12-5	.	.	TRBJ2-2	CASARTSRDTGELFF	TGTGCTAGTGCCCGAACCTCCCGGGACACCGGGGAGCTGTTTTTT
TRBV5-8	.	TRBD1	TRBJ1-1	CASSPRDRVKGAFF	TGTGCCAGCAGCCCCCGGGACAGGGTGAAGGGAGCTTTCTTT
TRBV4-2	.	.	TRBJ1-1	CASSPLHKGGDGAEAFF	TGTGCCAGCAGCCCACTCCATAAAGGGGGTGATGGGGCTGAAGCTTTCTTT
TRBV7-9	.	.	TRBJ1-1	CASSLWQGNTEAFF	TGTGCCAGCAGCCTGTGGCAGGGGAACACTGAAGCTTTCTTT
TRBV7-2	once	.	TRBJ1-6	CASSPGTQSIPLHF	TGTGCCAGCAGCCCCGGGACACAATCAATTCCCCTCCACTTT
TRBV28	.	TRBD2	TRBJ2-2	CASSPILLQIAGADTGELFF	TGTGCCAGCAGTCCAATCTTATTGCAAATAGCGGGAGCGGACACCGGGGAGCTGTTTTTT
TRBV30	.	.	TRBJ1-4	CAWKPGAADLEKLFF	TGTGCCTGGAAACCAGGGGCGGCCGATCTAGAAAAACTGTTTTTT
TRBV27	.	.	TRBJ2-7	CASSPYLDPTGKQYF	TGTGCCAGCAGTCCGTATCTCGACCCGACCGGGAAGCAGTACTTC
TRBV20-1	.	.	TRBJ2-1	CSVTRGNEQFF	TGCAGTGTTACGAGGGGGAATGAGCAGTTCTTC